This T cell receptor beta chain was sequenced for a study of T cells in tuberculosis. On the study more broadly: In South Africa, adults with active tuberculosis were compared with IGRA-negative and latently infected IGRA-positive adolescents.

To note about this clone: The antigen is undetermined.

Per germline, CDR1 MNHEY and CDR2 SMNVEV (reference sequence). The CDR3 loop spans 16 amino acids. The V end was cut by 4 bases, the J end by 2 bases, with 17 bases between. Sequencing used immunoSEQ multiplex PCR; TCRdb keeps in-frame clones, though not all of them. The sample has 30,000 to 40,000 clones, 95% to 97% seen once. Study-level results: GEM motif frequencies gave 70% accuracy; the GMM repertoire gave roughly 90%.

Adolescents were screened for latent TB by skin test and IGRA. Each clinical donor contributed on average roughly 100,000 T cells from unsorted cryopreserved PBMC. The source of this sequence is a donor between 10 and 35 years old with latent tuberculosis or without tuberculosis infection. The chain joins TRBV27 to TRBJ1-2; no definite D call. The sequenced sample consisted of PBMCs. The chain's CDR3 is CASSSWASTLNYGYTF. In DNA form, the CDR3 reads TGTGCCAGCAGTTCTTGGGCATCAACCTTAAACTATGGCTACACCTTC.